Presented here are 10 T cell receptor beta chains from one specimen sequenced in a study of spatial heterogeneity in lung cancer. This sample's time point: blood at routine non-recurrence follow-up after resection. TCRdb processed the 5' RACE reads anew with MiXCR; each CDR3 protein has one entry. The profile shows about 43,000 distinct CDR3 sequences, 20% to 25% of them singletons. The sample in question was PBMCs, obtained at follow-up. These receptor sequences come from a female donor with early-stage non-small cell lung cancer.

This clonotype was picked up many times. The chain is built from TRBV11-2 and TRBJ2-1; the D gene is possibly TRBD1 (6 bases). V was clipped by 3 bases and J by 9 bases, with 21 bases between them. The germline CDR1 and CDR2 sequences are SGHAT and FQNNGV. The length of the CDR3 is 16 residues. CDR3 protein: CASSFTPGTRSGEQFF. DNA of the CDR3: TGTGCCAGCAGCTTCACACCCGGGACACGGAGTGGTGAGCAGTTCTTC.

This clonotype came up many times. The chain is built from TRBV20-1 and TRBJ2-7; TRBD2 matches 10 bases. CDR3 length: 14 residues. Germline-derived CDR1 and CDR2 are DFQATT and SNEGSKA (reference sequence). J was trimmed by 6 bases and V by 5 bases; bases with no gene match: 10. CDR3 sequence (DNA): TGCAGTGCTGGGAAACCGGGACTAGCGACCGAGCAGTACTTC. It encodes CSAGKPGLATEQYF.

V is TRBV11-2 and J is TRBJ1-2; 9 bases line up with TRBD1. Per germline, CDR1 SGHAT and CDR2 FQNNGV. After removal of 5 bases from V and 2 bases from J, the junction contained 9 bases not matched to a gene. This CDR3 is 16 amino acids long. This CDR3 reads CASSPIRDRENYGYTF. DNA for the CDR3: TGTGCCAGCAGCCCAATCCGGGACAGGGAGAACTATGGCTACACCTTC.

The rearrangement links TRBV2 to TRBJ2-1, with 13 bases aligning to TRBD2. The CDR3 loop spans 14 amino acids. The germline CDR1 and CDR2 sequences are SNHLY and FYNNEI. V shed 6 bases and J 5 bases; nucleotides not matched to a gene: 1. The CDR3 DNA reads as TGTGCCAGCAGGGGACTAGCGGGGAACAATGAGCAGTTCTTC. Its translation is CASRGLAGNNEQFF.

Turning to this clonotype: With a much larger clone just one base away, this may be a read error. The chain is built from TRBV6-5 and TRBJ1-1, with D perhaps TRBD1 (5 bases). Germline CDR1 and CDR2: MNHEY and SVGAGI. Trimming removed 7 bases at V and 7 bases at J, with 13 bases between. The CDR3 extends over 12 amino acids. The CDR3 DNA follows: TGTGCCAGCACCTCATCCAGGGATGAAGCTTTCTTT. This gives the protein CASTSSRDEAFF.

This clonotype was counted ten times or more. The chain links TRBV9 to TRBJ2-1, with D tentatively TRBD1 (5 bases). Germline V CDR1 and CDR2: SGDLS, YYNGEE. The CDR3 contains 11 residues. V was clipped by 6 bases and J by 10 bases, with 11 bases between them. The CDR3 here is CASKGAGEQFF. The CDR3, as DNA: TGTGCCAGCAAAGGTGCAGGGGAGCAGTTCTTC.

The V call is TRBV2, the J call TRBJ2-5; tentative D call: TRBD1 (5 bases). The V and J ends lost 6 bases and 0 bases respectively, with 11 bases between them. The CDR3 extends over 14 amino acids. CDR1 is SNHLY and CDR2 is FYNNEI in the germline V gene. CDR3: CASSTRQYQETQYF. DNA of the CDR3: TGTGCCAGCAGCACCCGACAGTACCAAGAGACCCAGTACTTC.

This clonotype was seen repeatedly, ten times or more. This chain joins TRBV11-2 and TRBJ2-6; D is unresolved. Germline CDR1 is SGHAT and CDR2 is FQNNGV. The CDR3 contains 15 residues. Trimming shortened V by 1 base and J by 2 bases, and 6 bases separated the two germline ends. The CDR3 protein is CASSLVRAGANVLTF. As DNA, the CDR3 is TGTGCCAGCAGCTTAGTAAGGGCTGGGGCCAACGTCCTGACTTTC.

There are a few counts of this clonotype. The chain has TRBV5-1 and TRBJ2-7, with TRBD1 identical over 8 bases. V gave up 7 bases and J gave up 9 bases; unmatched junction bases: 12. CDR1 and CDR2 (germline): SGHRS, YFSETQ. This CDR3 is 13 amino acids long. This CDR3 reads CASRFGQGVGQYF. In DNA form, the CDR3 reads TGCGCCAGCCGTTTCGGACAGGGAGTGGGGCAGTACTTC.

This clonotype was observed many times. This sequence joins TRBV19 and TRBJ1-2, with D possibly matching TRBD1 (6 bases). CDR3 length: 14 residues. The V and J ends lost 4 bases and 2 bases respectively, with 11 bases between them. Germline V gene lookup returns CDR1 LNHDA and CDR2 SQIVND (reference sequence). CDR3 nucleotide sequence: TGTGCCAGTAGTACCCAAACAGGGAACTATGGCTACACCTTC. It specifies CASSTQTGNYGYTF. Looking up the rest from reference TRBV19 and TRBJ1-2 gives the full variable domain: DGGITQSPKYLFRKEGQNVTLSCEQNLNHDAMYWYRQDPGQGLRLIYYSQIVNDFQKGDIAEGYSVSREKKESFPLTVTSAQKNPTAFYLCASSTQTGNYGYTFGSGTRLTVV.